This T cell receptor beta chain was retrieved from a study of monozygotic twins with inflammatory bowel disease. The CDR3 loop spans 13 amino acids. The germline gives CDR1 SEHNR, CDR2 FQNEAQ (reference sequence). Regarding this clonotype: Its antigen remains unidentified.

UMIs that had a 6-nucleotide sample barcode were put in using template switching. TCRdb re-called the 5' RACE reads and catalogs CDR3 proteins one per entry, DNA excluded. This repertoire includes fewer than 550,000 distinct CDR3 sequences. The study's findings and limits: Clonotype sharing was lower in IBD patients than healthy twins, most markedly with disease activity.

The sequence was collected from a human donor with ulcerative colitis or Crohn's disease, or a healthy co-twin of an affected twin (not recorded which). The V gene is TRBV7-9, the J gene TRBJ2-5. Specimen: blood. CDR3: CASSPVGDPTQYF.